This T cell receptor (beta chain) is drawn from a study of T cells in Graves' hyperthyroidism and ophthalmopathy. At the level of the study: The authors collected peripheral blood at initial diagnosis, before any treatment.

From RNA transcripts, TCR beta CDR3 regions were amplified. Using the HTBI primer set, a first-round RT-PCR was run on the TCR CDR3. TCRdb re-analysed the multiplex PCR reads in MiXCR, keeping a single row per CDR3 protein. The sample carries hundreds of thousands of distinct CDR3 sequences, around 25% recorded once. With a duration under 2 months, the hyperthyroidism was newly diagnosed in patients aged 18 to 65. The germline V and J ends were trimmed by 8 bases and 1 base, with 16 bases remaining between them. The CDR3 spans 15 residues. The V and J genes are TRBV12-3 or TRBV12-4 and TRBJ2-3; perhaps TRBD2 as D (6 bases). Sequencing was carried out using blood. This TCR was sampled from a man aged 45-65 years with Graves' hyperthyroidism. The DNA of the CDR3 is TGTGCCAGCGGTCGAAGACTAGGTGGCACAGATACGCAGTATTTT. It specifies CASGRRLGGTDTQYF.